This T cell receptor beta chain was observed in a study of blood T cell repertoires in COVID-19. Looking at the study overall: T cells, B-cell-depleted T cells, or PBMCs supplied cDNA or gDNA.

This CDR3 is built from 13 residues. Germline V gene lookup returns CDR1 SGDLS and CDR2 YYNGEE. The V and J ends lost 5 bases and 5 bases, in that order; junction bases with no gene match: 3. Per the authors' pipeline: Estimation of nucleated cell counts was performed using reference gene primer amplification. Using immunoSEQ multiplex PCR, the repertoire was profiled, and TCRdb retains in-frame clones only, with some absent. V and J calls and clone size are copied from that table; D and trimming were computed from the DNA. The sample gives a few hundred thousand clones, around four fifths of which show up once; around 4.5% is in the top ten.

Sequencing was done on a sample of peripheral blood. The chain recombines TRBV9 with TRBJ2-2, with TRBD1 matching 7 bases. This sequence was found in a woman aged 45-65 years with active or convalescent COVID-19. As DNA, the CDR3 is TGTGCCAGCAGTATACAGGGGACCGGGGAGCTGTTTTTT. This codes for CASSIQGTGELFF.